These 18 T cell receptor beta chains share one sample of origin, sequenced in a study of T cells in localized non-small cell lung cancer. Only in-frame clones appear in the TCRdb table, and some are missing; sequencing was by immunoSEQ multiplex PCR. This table has about 26,000 clones, roughly nine tenths appearing once. The sample in question was peripheral blood, obtained before any cancer treatment. The receptor set was obtained from a female donor of 60 years or more with stage II squamous cell lung carcinoma.

This sequence joins TRBV7-8 and TRBJ1-3, with no clear D. The germline V gene has CDR1 SGHVS and CDR2 FQNEAQ. V shed 4 bases and J shed 4 bases, with 11 bases lying between them. This CDR3 spans 14 amino acids. The CDR3 spells CASSSDRWGNTIYF. CDR3 sequence (DNA): TGTGCCAGCAGCTCCGACCGGTGGGGAAACACCATATATTTT.

The rearrangement uses TRBV5-1 and TRBJ2-1; 9 nucleotides align to TRBD1. V trimming: 4 bases; J trimming: 2 bases; junction bases outside the gene matches: 7. The CDR3 sequence is 16 residues long. In germline, CDR1 is SGHRS, CDR2 YFSETQ. The CDR3: CASSMGWDRAYNEQFF. The CDR3, as DNA: TGCGCCAGCAGCATGGGGTGGGACAGGGCCTACAATGAGCAGTTCTTC.

DNA for the CDR3: TGTGCCAGCAGCTTCGACACAGGCAGACAGCCCCAGCATTTT. Its translation is CASSFDTGRQPQHF. The genes are TRBV7-9 and TRBJ1-5, with D possibly TRBD1 on 5 matching bases. Germline CDR1 and CDR2: SEHNR and FQNEAQ (reference sequence). The CDR3 totals 14 residues. V lost 3 bases, J lost 7 bases, and 13 bases lay in between.

The chain joins TRBV5-6 to TRBJ2-1; 8 nucleotides align to TRBD2. The germline V gene encodes CDR1 SGHDT and CDR2 YYEEEE. The CDR3 runs to 14 residues. J was trimmed by 5 bases and V by 2 bases; bases with no gene match: 3. The CDR3 DNA reads TGTGCCAGCAGCTTATTCGGGAGGGACAATGAGCAGTTCTTC. Its translation is CASSLFGRDNEQFF.

This chain connects TRBV30 to TRBJ1-1; TRBD1 aligns across 7 bases. The CDR3 is made up of 17 amino acids. V was pared by 7 bases and J by 0 bases, with 17 bases of the junction left unmatched. Germline CDR1 GTSNPN, CDR2 SVGIG (reference sequence). The CDR3 DNA sequence: TGTGCCTTCCACTCAGGACAGGTTTATGACGTGAACACTGAAGCTTTCTTT. Its translation: CAFHSGQVYDVNTEAFF.

The gene calls are TRBV6-5 and TRBJ2-5, with 7 bases that match TRBD2. The length of the CDR3 is 15 residues. CDR1 and CDR2 (germline): MNHEY, SVGAGI. Unmatched junction bases numbered 10, after V lost 2 bases and J lost 7 bases. CDR3: CASSYALSGKGTQYF. CDR3 DNA sequence: TGTGCCAGCAGTTACGCTCTCAGCGGGAAAGGGACCCAGTACTTC.

The V call is TRBV5-1, the J call TRBJ2-2; 11 bases align to TRBD2. Germline V gene lookup returns CDR1 SGHRS and CDR2 YFSETQ. V shed 3 bases, J shed 5 bases, and the junction held 6 bases outside the gene matches. This CDR3 comprises 16 residues. The CDR3 nucleotides read TGCGCCAGCAGCTCGGGACTAGCGGCGGGGACCGGGGAGCTGTTTTTT. Translating it yields CASSSGLAAGTGELFF.

The chain uses TRBV7-2 and TRBJ1-5, with 10 bases that match TRBD1. The CDR3 spans 16 residues. V was pared by 4 bases and J by 2 bases, with 5 bases of the junction left unmatched. CDR1 and CDR2 from the germline V gene are SGHTA and FQGNSA. CDR3 region: CASSSTGGAGNQPQHF. The CDR3 DNA reads as TGTGCCAGCAGCTCGACAGGGGGCGCGGGCAATCAGCCCCAGCATTTT.

The chain combines TRBV19 with TRBJ2-3, with D possibly TRBD2 on 6 matching bases. The V end was cut by 7 bases, the J end by 5 bases, with 10 bases between. Germline V gives CDR1 LNHDA, CDR2 SQIVND (reference sequence). The CDR3 is 12 residues long. The CDR3 bases are TGTGCCAGTAAAAGTAGCGGAGATACGCAGTATTTT. It translates to CASKSSGDTQYF.

This clone was recorded once. In DNA, the CDR3 is TGTGCCTGGAGCCGCGGGGGGGCAGGGGAGACCCAGTACTTC. This codes for CAWSRGGAGETQYF. The chain uses TRBV30 and TRBJ2-5; the match to TRBD2 covers 9 bases. The CDR3 has 14 residues. The junction had 7 bases not matched to a gene; V was cut back by 3 bases and J by 5 bases. CDR1 and CDR2 from the germline V gene are GTSNPN and SVGIG (reference sequence). Supplemented by reference TRBV30 and TRBJ2-5, the full variable domain reads SQTIHQWPATLVQPVGSPLSLECTVEGTSNPNLYWYRQAAGRGLQLLFYSVGIGQISSEVPQNLSASRPQDRQFILSSKKLLLSDSGFYLCAWSRGGAGETQYFGPGTRLLVL.

CDR3 residues: CASTGTSGQPQHF. The CDR3 DNA reads as TGTGCCAGTACTGGGACATCAGGCCAGCCCCAGCATTTT. This chain uses TRBV19 with TRBJ1-5; possible D gene TRBD1, 6 bases. In germline, CDR1 is LNHDA, CDR2 SQIVND (reference sequence). CDR3 size: 13 residues. V shed 7 bases and J shed 7 bases, with 14 bases lying between them.

This chain links TRBV18 with TRBJ1-2; tentative D call: TRBD1 (5 bases). The CDR3 runs to 12 residues. Germline V gene lookup returns CDR1 KGHSH and CDR2 LQKENI. Trimming stripped 8 bases from V and 4 bases from J, with 11 bases between. CDR3 in DNA: TGTGCCAGCCGGGACTTACCCTATGGCTACACCTTC. It is translated as CASRDLPYGYTF.

This clone has just a few counts. This chain joins TRBV7-9 and TRBJ2-6; no definite D call. The CDR3 totals 14 residues. Deletions cut 0 bases from V and 4 bases from J, with 4 bases between. In germline, CDR1 is SEHNR, CDR2 FQNEAQ (reference sequence). CDR3 nucleotide sequence: TGTGCCAGCAGCTTAGCGGCCGGGGCCAACGTCCTGACTTTC. It encodes CASSLAAGANVLTF.

The CDR3 loop is CASSVQGRKTQYF. CDR3 coding DNA: TGTGCCAGCAGCGTACAGGGGAGGAAGACCCAGTACTTC. This sequence joins TRBV5-6 and TRBJ2-5; tentatively, D is TRBD1 (7 bases). The CDR3 totals 13 residues. Germline CDR1 SGHDT, CDR2 YYEEEE. The V and J ends lost 4 bases and 6 bases respectively, with 13 bases between them.

This clone was detected only once. V is TRBV10-3 and J is TRBJ2-3; tentative D call: TRBD1 (6 bases). With 6 bases removed from V and 0 bases from J, the gap between germline ends came to 7 bases. Per germline, CDR1 ENHRY and CDR2 SYGVKD. This CDR3 comprises 13 residues. CDR3 coding DNA: TGTGCCATCAGAGACAGGAGCACAGATACGCAGTATTTT. It translates to CAIRDRSTDTQYF.

The gene calls are TRBV27 and TRBJ1-1; D is uncertain. Germline V gives CDR1 MNHEY, CDR2 SMNVEV (reference sequence). V was clipped by 5 bases and J by 0 bases, with 7 bases between them. The CDR3 totals 13 residues. The CDR3 loop is CASSPHVNTEAFF. CDR3 sequence (DNA): TGTGCCAGCAGTCCCCATGTGAACACTGAAGCTTTCTTT.

The chain recombines TRBV28 with TRBJ2-3; 10 bases are shared with TRBD2. CDR1 and CDR2 from the germline V gene are MDHEN and SYDVKM. The CDR3 contains 16 residues. Trimming removed 5 bases from V and 0 bases from J; junction bases left unmatched: 5. The CDR3 protein is CASSTPTSGSTDTQYF. The CDR3 DNA sequence: TGTGCCAGCAGTACTCCGACTAGCGGGAGCACAGATACGCAGTATTTT. The full variable domain, its missing parts supplied by reference TRBV28 and TRBJ2-3, is DVKVTQSSRYLVKRTGEKVFLECVQDMDHENMFWYRQDPGLGLRLIYFSYDVKMKEKGDIPEGYSVSREKKERFSLILESASTNQTSMYLCASSTPTSGSTDTQYFGPGTRLTVL.

The chain uses TRBV30 and TRBJ2-3; the match to TRBD2 covers 8 bases. The V and J ends lost 4 bases and 0 bases, in that order; junction bases with no gene match: 6. This CDR3 is built from 15 residues. Germline V gives CDR1 GTSNPN, CDR2 SVGIG (reference sequence). The CDR3 loop reads CAWNPTGGSTDTQYF. The DNA for the CDR3 is TGTGCCTGGAATCCCACGGGGGGGAGCACAGATACGCAGTATTTT.